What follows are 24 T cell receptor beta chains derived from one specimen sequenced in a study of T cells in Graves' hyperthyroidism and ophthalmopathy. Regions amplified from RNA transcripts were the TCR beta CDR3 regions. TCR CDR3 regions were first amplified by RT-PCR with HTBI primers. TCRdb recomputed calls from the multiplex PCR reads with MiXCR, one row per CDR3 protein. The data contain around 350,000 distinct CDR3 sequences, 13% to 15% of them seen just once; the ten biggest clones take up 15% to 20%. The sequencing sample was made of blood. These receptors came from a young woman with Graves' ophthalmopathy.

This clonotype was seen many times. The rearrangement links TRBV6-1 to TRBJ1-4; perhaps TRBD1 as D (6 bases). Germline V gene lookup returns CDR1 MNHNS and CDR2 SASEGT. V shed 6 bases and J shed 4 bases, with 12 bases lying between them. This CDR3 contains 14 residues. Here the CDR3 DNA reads TGTGCCAGCAGGGGGGGCCGACTTAATGAAAAACTGTTTTTT. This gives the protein CASRGGRLNEKLFF.

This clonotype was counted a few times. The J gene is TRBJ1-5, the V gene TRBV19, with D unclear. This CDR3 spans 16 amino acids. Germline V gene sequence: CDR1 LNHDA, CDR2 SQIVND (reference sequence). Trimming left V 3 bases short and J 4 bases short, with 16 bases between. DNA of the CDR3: TGTGCCAGTAGTATCTTCGCGGCCGGGAAAAATCAGCCCCAGCATTTT. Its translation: CASSIFAAGKNQPQHF.

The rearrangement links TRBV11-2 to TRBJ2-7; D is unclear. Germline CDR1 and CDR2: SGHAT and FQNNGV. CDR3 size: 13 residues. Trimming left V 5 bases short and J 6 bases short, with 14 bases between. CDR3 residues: CASSIRPRREQYF. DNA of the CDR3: TGTGCCAGCAGCATAAGACCACGTCGCGAGCAGTACTTC.

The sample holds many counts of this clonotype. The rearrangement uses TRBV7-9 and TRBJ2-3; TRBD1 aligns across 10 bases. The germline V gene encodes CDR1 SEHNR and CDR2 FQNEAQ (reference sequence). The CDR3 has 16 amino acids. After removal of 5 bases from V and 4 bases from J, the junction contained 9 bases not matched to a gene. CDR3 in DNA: TGTGCCAGCAGCGTACCGGGACAGGGGTCCCCAGATACGCAGTATTTT. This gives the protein CASSVPGQGSPDTQYF. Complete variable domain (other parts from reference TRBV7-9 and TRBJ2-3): DTGVSQNPRHKITKRGQNVTFRCDPISEHNRLYWYRQTLGQGPEFLTYFQNEAQLEKSRLLSDRFSAERPKGSFSTLEIQRTEQGDSAMYLCASSVPGQGSPDTQYFGPGTRLTVL.

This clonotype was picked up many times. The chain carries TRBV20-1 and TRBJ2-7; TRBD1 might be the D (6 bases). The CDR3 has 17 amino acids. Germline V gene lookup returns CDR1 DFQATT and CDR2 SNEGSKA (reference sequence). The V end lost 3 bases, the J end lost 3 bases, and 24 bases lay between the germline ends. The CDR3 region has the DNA TGCAGTGCTAGGAGACAGGACCCCGTCGGTGTGAACTACGAGCAGTACTTC. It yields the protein CSARRQDPVGVNYEQYF.

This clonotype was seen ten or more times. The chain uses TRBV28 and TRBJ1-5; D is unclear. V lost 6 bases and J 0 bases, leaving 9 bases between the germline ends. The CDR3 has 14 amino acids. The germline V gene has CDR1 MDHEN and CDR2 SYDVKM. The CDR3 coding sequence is TGTGCCAGCAGCCCGCCGAATAGCAATCAGCCCCAGCATTTT. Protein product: CASSPPNSNQPQHF.

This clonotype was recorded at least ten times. The CDR3 DNA follows: TGTGCCAGCAGCTTAGAGCTTCGAAGACAAGAGACCCAGTACTTC. It encodes CASSLELRRQETQYF. The rearrangement links TRBV11-2 to TRBJ2-5; D ambiguous. Trimming left V 0 bases short and J 2 bases short, with 10 bases between. The V gene's germline CDR1 is SGHAT and CDR2 FQNNGV. This CDR3 region has 15 residues.

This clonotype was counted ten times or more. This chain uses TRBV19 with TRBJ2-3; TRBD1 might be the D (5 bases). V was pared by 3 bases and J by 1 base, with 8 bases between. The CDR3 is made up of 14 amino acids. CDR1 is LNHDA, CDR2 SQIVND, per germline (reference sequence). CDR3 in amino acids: CASSMATGTDTQYF. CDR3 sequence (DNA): TGTGCCAGTAGTATGGCGACAGGCACAGATACGCAGTATTTT.

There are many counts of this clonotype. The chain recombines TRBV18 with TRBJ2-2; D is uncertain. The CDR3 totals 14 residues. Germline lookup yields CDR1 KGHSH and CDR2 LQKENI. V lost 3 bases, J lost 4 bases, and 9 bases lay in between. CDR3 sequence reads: CASSPLRSTGELFF. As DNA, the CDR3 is TGTGCCAGCTCACCTCTCAGGAGCACCGGGGAGCTGTTTTTT.

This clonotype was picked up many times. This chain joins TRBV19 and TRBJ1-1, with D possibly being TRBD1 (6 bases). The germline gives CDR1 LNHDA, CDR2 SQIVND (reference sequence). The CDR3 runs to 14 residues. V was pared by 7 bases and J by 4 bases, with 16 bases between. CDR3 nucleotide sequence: TGTGCCAGTACCCAAGGTACAGGGTTCACTGAAGCTTTCTTT. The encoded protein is CASTQGTGFTEAFF.

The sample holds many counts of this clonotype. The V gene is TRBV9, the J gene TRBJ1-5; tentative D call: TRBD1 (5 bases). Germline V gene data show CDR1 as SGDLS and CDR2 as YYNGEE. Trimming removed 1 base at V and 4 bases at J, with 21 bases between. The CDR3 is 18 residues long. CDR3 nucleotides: TGTGCCAGCAGCGTACCCCCTAGCGACAAGGAGGGGAATCAGCCCCAGCATTTT. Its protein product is CASSVPPSDKEGNQPQHF. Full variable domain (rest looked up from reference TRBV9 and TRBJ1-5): DSGVTQTPKHLITATGQRVTLRCSPRSGDLSVYWYQQSLDQGLQFLIQYYNGEERAKGNILERFSAQQFPDLHSELNLSSLELGDSALYFCASSVPPSDKEGNQPQHFGDGTRLSIL.

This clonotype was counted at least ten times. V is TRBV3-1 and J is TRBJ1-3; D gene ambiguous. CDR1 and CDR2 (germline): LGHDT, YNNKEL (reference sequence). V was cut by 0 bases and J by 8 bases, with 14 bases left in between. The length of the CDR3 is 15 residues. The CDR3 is CASSQDRKVWDTIYF. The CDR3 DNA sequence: TGTGCCAGCAGCCAAGATCGAAAGGTTTGGGACACCATATATTTT.

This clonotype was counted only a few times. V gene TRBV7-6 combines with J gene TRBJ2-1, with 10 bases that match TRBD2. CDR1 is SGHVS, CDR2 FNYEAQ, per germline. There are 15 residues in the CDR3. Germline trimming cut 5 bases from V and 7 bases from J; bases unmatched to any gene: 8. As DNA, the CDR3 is TGTGCCAGCAGCGAACTACTAGCGGGGAAAAATGAGCAGTTCTTC. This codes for CASSELLAGKNEQFF. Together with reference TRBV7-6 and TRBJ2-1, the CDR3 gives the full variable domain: GAGVSQSPRYKVTKRGQDVALRCDPISGHVSLYWYRQALGQGPEFLTYFNYEAQQDKSGLPNDRFSAERPEGSISTLTIQRTEQRDSAMYRCASSELLAGKNEQFFGPGTRLTVL.

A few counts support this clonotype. The CDR3 spells CASIPPPGQGDNEQFF. CDR3 bases: TGTGCCAGCATCCCACCACCGGGACAGGGGGACAATGAGCAGTTCTTC. The chain joins TRBV6-1 to TRBJ2-1, with 11 bases that match TRBD1. Germline V gene data show CDR1 as MNHNS and CDR2 as SASEGT. This CDR3 is 16 amino acids long. The V gene end was trimmed by 7 bases and the J gene end by 5 bases; junction bases not matched to a gene: 10.

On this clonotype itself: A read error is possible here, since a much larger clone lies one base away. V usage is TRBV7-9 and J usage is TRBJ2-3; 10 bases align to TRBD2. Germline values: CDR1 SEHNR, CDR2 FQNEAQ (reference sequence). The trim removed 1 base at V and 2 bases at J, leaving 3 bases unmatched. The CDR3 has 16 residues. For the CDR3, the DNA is TGTGCCAGCAGCTTAGGGCTAGCGGGGGACACAGATACGCAGTATTTT. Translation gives CASSLGLAGDTDTQYF.

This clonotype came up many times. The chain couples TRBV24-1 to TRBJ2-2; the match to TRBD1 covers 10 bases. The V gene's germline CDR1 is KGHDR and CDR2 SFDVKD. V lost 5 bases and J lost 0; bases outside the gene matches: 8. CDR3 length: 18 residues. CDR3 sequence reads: CATSGLKGTGANTGELFF. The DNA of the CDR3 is TGTGCCACCAGTGGCCTAAAGGGGACAGGGGCGAACACCGGGGAGCTGTTTTTT.

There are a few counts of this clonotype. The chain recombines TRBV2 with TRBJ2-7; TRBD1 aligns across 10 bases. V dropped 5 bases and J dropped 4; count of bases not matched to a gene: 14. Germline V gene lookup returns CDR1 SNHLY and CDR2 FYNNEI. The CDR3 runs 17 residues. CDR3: CASSNPTGGFTSYEQYF. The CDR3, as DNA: TGTGCCAGCAGTAACCCGACAGGGGGCTTTACATCGTACGAGCAGTACTTC.

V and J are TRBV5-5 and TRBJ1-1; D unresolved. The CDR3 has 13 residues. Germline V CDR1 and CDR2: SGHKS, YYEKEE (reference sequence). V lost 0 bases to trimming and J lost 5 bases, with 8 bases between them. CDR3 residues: CASSLEGMTEAFF. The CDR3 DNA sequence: TGTGCCAGCAGCTTGGAAGGGATGACTGAAGCTTTCTTT.

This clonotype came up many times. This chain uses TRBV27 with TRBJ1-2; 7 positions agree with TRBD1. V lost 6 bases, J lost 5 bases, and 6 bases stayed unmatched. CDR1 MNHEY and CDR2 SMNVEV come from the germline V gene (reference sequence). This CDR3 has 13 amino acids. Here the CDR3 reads CASRSGQQYGYTF. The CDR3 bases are TGTGCCAGCAGGTCGGGACAGCAATATGGCTACACCTTC.

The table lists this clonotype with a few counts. CDR3 amino acids: CASSPPFYSGANVLTF. For the CDR3, the DNA is TGTGCCAGCAGTCCCCCTTTCTACTCTGGGGCCAACGTCCTGACTTTC. The rearrangement joins TRBV28 to TRBJ2-6; D is ambiguous. CDR1 and CDR2 (germline): MDHEN, SYDVKM. This CDR3 is built from 16 residues. Trimming pared 5 bases from V and 0 bases from J, leaving 11 bases between.

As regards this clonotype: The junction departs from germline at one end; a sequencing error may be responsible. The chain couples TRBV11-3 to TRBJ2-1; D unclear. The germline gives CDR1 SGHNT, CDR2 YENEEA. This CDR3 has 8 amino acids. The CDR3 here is CASSLKSF. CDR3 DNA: TGTGCCAGCAGCTTAAAGTCCTTC.

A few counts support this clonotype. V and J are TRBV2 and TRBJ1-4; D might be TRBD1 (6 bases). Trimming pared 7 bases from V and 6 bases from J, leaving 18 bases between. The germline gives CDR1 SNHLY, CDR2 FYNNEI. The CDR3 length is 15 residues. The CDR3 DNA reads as TGTGCCAGCACCGAAGATACGACAGGACATGAAAAACTGTTTTTT. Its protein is CASTEDTTGHEKLFF.

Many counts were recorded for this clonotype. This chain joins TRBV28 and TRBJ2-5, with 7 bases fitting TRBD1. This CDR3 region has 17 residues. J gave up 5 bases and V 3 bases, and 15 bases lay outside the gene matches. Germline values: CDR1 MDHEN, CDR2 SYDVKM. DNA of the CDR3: TGTGCCAGCAGTTTGGGCAGGGACAGCCTAAAACGGGAGACCCAGTACTTC. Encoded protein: CASSLGRDSLKRETQYF. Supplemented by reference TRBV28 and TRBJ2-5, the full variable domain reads DVKVTQSSRYLVKRTGEKVFLECVQDMDHENMFWYRQDPGLGLRLIYFSYDVKMKEKGDIPEGYSVSREKKERFSLILESASTNQTSMYLCASSLGRDSLKRETQYFGPGTRLLVL.

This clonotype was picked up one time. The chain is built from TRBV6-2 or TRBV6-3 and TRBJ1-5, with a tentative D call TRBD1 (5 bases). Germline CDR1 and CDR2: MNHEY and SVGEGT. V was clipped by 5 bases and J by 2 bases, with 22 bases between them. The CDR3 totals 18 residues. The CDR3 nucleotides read TGTGCCAGCAGTCGAAACGTAGTGGAGCGGGGGGGCAATCAGCCCCAGCATTTT. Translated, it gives CASSRNVVERGGNQPQHF.